The clone carrying this T cell receptor beta chain was seen only a few times. Its matching antigen is unknown. Stable disease denoted Graves' hyperthyroidism without ophthalmopathy progression within 18 months. Source material for PBMCs was about 10 ml fresh peripheral blood. The data were taken from a study of T cells in Graves' hyperthyroidism and ophthalmopathy. Study-wide results and caveats: Most thyroid-expanded clonotypes above 0.001 were also found in blood. From stable hyperthyroidism, ophthalmopathy was separated by a 13 V-J model.

RNA transcripts gave rise to amplified TCR beta CDR3 regions. A first-round RT-PCR of the TCR CDR3 used the HTBI primer set. TCRdb re-derived calls from the multiplex PCR reads in MiXCR, one entry per CDR3 protein. This table has roughly 96,000 distinct CDR3 sequences, roughly 56% appearing once. Germline V gene data show CDR1 as SGHTA and CDR2 as FQGTGA. The ends were cut back, 1 base at V and 6 bases at J, with 12 bases in the middle. The CDR3 length is 15 residues. The genes are TRBV7-3 and TRBJ2-2, with D perhaps TRBD2 (5 bases). This receptor was identified in a woman aged 35 to 49 with Graves' hyperthyroidism. The sample comprised blood. CDR3 bases: TGTGCCAGCAGCTTAAATTTGGCAGCGGCCGGGGAGCTGTTTTTT. As protein: CASSLNLAAAGELFF.